This T cell receptor beta chain was captured by sequencing in a study of blood T cell repertoires in COVID-19. Whole-study context: Acute and convalescent COVID-19 samples came from the United States, Italy and Spain. PBMCs, B-cell-depleted T cells, or T cells were the source of the cDNA or gDNA that made up the material.

Libraries were prepared by immunoSEQ multiplex PCR; TCRdb keeps only in-frame clonotypes and omits some of them. The sample holds about 250,000 clones, around 88% seen once. Germline-derived CDR1 and CDR2 are SEHNR and FQNEAQ (reference sequence). V shed 4 bases and J 9 bases; nucleotides not matched to a gene: 7. CDR3 length: 14 residues. Sequences were obtained from peripheral blood. The rearrangement joins TRBV7-9 to TRBJ2-1, with TRBD1 matching 9 bases. The sequence derives from a man older than 75 with acute or convalescent COVID-19. Written as DNA, the CDR3 is TGTGCCAGCAGCTCCGGGACAGGGTTGGCTGAGCAGTTCTTC. It yields the protein CASSSGTGLAEQFF.